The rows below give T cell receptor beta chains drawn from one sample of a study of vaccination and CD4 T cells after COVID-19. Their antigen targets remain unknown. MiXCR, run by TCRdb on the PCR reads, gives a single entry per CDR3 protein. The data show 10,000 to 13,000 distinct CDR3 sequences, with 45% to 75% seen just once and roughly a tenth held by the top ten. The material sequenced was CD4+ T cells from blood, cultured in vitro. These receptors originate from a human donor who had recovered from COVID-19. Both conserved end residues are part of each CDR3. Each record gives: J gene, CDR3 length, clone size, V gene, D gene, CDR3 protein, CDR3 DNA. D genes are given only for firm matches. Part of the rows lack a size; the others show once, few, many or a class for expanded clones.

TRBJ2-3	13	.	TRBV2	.	CASSGEGAGTQYF	TGTGCCAGCAGTGGGGAGGGGGCAGGTACGCAGTATTTT
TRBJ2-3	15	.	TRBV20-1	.	CSAPRGRISTDTQYF	TGCAGTGCCCCCCGAGGACGGATTAGCACAGATACGCAGTATTTT
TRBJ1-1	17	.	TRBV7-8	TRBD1	CASRRDRGLRVNTEAFF	TGTGCCAGCAGAAGGGACAGGGGGCTTAGGGTGAACACTGAAGCTTTCTTT
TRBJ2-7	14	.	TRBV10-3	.	CAISESPGYYEQYF	TGTGCCATCAGTGAATCCCCAGGGTACTACGAGCAGTACTTC
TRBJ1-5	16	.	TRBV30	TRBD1	CAWSTQGAVNNQPQHF	TGTGCCTGGAGTACACAGGGGGCAGTTAACAATCAGCCCCAGCATTTT
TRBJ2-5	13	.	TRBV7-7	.	CASSSSPEETQYF	TGTGCTAGCAGCTCCAGCCCCGAAGAGACCCAGTACTTC
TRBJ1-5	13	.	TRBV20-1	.	CSATAGVNQPQHF	TGCAGTGCTACGGCAGGGGTGAATCAGCCCCAGCATTTT
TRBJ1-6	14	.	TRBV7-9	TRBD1	CASSGQGRDSPLHF	TGTGCCAGCAGCGGACAGGGAAGGGATTCACCCCTCCACTTT
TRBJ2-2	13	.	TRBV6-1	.	CASRKHSSGELFF	TGTGCCAGCAGGAAGCATAGCAGCGGGGAGCTGTTTTTT
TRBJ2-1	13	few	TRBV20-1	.	CSARSPDRIEQFF	TGCAGTGCTAGAAGCCCCGACAGAATTGAGCAGTTCTTC
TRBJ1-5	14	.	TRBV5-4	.	CASSLQHSNQPQHF	TGTGCCAGCAGCTTGCAACACAGCAATCAGCCCCAGCATTTT
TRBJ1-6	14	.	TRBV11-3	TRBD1	CASSLRGQNSPLHF	TGTGCCAGCAGCTTACGGGGACAGAATTCACCCCTCCACTTT
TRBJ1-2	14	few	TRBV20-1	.	CSARDSRDKPAGTF	TGCAGTGCTAGAGATTCCCGGGACAAGCCCGCTGGCACCTTC
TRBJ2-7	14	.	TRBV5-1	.	CASSSSGPPYEQYF	TGCGCCAGCAGCTCCTCGGGACCGCCCTACGAGCAGTACTTC
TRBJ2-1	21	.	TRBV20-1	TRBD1	CSARDMIGGQGSSSRYNEQFF	TGCAGTGCTAGAGATATGATCGGGGGACAGGGTTCTTCGTCCCGCTACAATGAGCAGTTCTTC
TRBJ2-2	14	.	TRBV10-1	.	CASSRDSYTGELFF	TGCGCCAGCTCTCGGGATAGCTACACCGGGGAGCTGTTTTTT
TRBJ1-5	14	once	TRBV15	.	CATSRGQVDQPQHF	TGTGCCACCAGCAGAGGGCAGGTTGATCAGCCCCAGCATTTT
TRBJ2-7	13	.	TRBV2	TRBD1	CASDPDRFREQYF	TGTGCCAGCGACCCGGACAGGTTCCGCGAGCAGTACTTC
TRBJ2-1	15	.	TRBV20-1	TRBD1	CSARDPGQTYNEQFF	TGCAGTGCTAGAGATCCGGGACAGACCTACAATGAGCAGTTCTTC
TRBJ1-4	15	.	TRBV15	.	CATSSTDSYNEKLFF	TGTGCCACCAGCAGCACGGACAGCTACAATGAAAAACTGTTTTTT
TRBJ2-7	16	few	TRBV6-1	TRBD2	CASSEIRTSVSYEQYF	TGTGCCAGCAGTGAAATCCGGACTAGCGTCTCCTACGAGCAGTACTTC
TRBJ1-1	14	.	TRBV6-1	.	CASRFQGRDTEAFF	TGTGCCAGCAGATTTCAGGGGAGGGACACTGAAGCTTTCTTT
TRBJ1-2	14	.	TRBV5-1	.	CASSLDSGLGGYTF	TGCGCCAGCAGCTTGGATTCGGGTCTAGGTGGCTACACCTTC
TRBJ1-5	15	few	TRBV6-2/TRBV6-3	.	CASSYSYASNQPQHF	TGTGCCAGCAGTTACTCATACGCTAGCAATCAGCCCCAGCATTTT
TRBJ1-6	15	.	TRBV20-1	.	CSARIPPSYNSPLHF	TGCAGTGCTAGGATCCCCCCCTCCTATAATTCACCCCTCCACTTT
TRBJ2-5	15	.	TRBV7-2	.	CASSLVGREIETQYF	TGTGCCAGCAGCTTAGTAGGCAGGGAAATAGAGACCCAGTACTTC
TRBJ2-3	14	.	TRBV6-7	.	CASKAGSSTDTQYF	TGTGCCAGCAAGGCGGGATCCAGCACAGATACGCAGTATTTT
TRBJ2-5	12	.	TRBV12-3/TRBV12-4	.	CASGYFGETQYF	TGTGCCAGCGGATACTTCGGAGAGACCCAGTACTTC
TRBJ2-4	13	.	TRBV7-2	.	CASSSEAKNIQYF	TGTGCCAGCAGCTCCGAGGCCAAAAACATTCAGTACTTC
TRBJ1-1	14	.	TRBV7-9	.	CASSLALGNTEAFF	TGTGCCAGCAGCTTAGCCCTCGGGAACACTGAAGCTTTCTTT
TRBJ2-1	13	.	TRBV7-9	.	CASSYEVANEQFF	TGTGCCAGCAGCTACGAGGTAGCCAATGAGCAGTTCTTC
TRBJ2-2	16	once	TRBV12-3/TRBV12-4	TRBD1	CASSLTRGRSGGELFF	TGTGCCAGCAGTTTGACCAGGGGGCGAAGTGGCGGGGAGCTGTTTTTT
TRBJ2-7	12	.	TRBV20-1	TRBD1	CSANRGVGEQYF	TGCAGTGCTAACAGGGGGGTAGGCGAGCAGTACTTC
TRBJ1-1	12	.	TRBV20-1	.	CSARTANTEAFF	TGCAGTGCTAGGACAGCGAACACTGAAGCTTTCTTT
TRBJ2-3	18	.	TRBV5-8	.	CASSMPIGRRATTDTQYF	TGTGCCAGCAGCATGCCTATCGGGAGAAGGGCGACCACAGATACGCAGTATTTT
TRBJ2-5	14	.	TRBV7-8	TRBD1	CASSYRGRRETQYF	TGTGCCAGCAGTTACAGGGGTAGGAGAGAGACCCAGTACTTC
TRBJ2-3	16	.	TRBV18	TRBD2	CASCTGVAGRTDTQYF	TGTGCCAGCTGCACCGGGGTAGCGGGACGCACAGATACGCAGTATTTT
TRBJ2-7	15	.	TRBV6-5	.	CASSFTPSSSYEQYF	TGTGCCAGCAGTTTCACACCCTCCAGCTCCTACGAGCAGTACTTC
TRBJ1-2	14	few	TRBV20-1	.	CSASPTAHNYGYTF	TGCAGTGCTAGCCCGACAGCTCACAACTATGGCTACACCTTC
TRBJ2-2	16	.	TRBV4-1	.	CASSQVVRANTGELFF	TGCGCCAGCAGCCAAGTCGTCAGGGCGAACACCGGGGAGCTGTTTTTT
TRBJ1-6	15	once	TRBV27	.	CASRRDGFYNSPLHF	TGTGCCAGCAGAAGAGACGGTTTCTATAATTCACCCCTCCACTTT
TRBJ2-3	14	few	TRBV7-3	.	CASSPSSSRDTQYF	TGTGCCAGCAGCCCTTCCTCTAGCAGGGATACGCAGTATTTT
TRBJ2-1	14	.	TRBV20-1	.	CSARVPTGYNEQFF	TGCAGTGCTCGCGTCCCGACAGGATACAATGAGCAGTTCTTC
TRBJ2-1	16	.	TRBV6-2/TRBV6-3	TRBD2	CASRPTSGRSYNEQFF	TGTGCCAGCAGACCGACTAGCGGCCGTTCCTACAATGAGCAGTTCTTC
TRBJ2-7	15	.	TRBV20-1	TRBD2	CSANHRSSGSYEQYF	TGCAGTGCTAACCACCGATCTAGCGGGAGTTACGAGCAGTACTTC
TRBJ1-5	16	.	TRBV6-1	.	CASSALLKGRNQPQHF	TGTGCCAGCAGTGCCCTTTTGAAGGGGAGAAATCAGCCCCAGCATTTT
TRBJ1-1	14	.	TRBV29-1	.	CSDRLQVTNTEAFF	TGCAGCGACCGACTACAGGTAACTAACACTGAAGCTTTCTTT
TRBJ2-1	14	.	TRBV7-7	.	CASSLSGNRFEQFF	TGTGCTAGCAGCTTATCCGGAAATCGGTTTGAGCAGTTCTTC
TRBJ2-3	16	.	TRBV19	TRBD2	CASSNRAGGFTDTQYF	TGTGCCAGTAGTAACCGAGCGGGAGGATTTACAGATACGCAGTATTTT
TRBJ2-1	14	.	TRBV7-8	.	CASSLAHLYNEQFF	TGTGCCAGCAGCTTAGCGCACTTGTACAATGAGCAGTTCTTC
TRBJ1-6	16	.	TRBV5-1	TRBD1	CASSLAGQGFGSPLHF	TGCGCCAGCAGCTTGGCCGGACAGGGGTTTGGGTCACCCCTCCACTTT
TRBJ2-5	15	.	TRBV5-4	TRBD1	CASSFRQGAGETQYF	TGTGCCAGCAGCTTCCGCCAGGGGGCCGGAGAGACCCAGTACTTC
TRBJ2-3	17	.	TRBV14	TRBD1	CASSQLLTGVRTDTQYF	TGTGCCAGCAGCCAATTGCTGACAGGGGTGCGCACAGATACGCAGTATTTT
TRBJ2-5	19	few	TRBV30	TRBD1	CAWSLARTGPPDRGKTQYF	TGTGCCTGGAGTCTCGCTAGGACAGGGCCCCCCGACCGGGGGAAGACCCAGTACTTC